The 2 T cell receptor beta chains given below trace back to one sample, sequenced in a study of blood T cells in healthy people across ages. A second PCR, run for about 7 to 11 cycles, used a sample-barcoded 5' primer plus a J-beta primer mix. Each CDR3 protein is one row after TCRdb ran MiXCR on the 5' RACE reads. The repertoire holds 630,000 or so distinct CDR3 sequences, approximately 30% seen once, with approximately 15% in the top ten. Sequencing used blood. These receptors were taken from a woman aged 80 or over in good health.

The rearrangement links TRBV20-1 to TRBJ1-2; 8 nucleotides line up with TRBD1. V dropped 6 bases and J dropped 1; count of bases not matched to a gene: 4. From germline, CDR1 is DFQATT and CDR2 SNEGSKA (reference sequence). The CDR3 contains 13 residues. CDR3 residues: CSAITGGNYGYTF. In DNA form, the CDR3 reads TGCAGTGCCATTACAGGGGGTAACTATGGCTACACCTTC.

Many counts were recorded for this clonotype. This chain joins TRBV7-9 and TRBJ2-7, with TRBD2 identical over 9 bases. The V gene end was trimmed by 4 bases and the J gene end by 3 bases; junction bases not matched to a gene: 13. Germline loops: CDR1 SEHNR, CDR2 FQNEAQ (reference sequence). The CDR3 runs to 17 residues. DNA of the CDR3: TGTGCCAGCAGCTCCTCTCGCCTAGCGGGGCCAAACTACGAGCAGTACTTC. Its protein is CASSSSRLAGPNYEQYF.